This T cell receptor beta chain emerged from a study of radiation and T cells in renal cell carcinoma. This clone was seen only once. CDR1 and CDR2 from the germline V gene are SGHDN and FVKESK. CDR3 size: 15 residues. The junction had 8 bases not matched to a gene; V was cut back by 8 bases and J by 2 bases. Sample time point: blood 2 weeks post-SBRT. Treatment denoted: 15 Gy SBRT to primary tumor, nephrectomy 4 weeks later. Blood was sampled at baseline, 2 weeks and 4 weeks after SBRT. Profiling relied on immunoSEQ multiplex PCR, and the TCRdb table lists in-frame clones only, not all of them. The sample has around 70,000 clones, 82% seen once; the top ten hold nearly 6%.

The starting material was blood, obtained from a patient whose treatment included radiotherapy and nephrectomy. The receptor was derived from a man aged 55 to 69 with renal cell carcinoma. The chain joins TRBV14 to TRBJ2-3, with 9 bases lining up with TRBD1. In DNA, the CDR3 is TGTGCCAGCGGGCCCCGACAGGGGGACACAGATACGCAGTATTTT. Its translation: CASGPRQGDTDTQYF.